The text below deals with one T cell receptor beta chain. The data originate from a study of blood T cells in healthy people across ages. This CDR3 has 16 amino acids. Trimming took 7 bases from V and 8 from J, leaving 24 bases between them. Germline V CDR1 and CDR2: SEHNR, FQNEAQ (reference sequence). A second PCR of about 7 to 12 cycles used a sample-barcoded 5' primer and a J-beta primer mix. TCRdb re-derived calls from the 5' RACE reads in MiXCR, one entry per CDR3 protein. The table has roughly 1.6 million distinct CDR3 sequences, almost 35% seen once. The TCR was taken from a woman aged 25 to 39 in good health. Sequences were obtained from blood. This chain connects TRBV7-9 to TRBJ2-1; weak D call: TRBD2 (6 bases). This CDR3 is CASTLGTSSWVDEQFF. The CDR3 DNA reads TGTGCCAGCACCCTCGGGACTTCCTCTTGGGTAGATGAGCAGTTCTTC. The whole variable domain, remainder taken from reference TRBV7-9 and TRBJ2-1, is DTGVSQNPRHKITKRGQNVTFRCDPISEHNRLYWYRQTLGQGPEFLTYFQNEAQLEKSRLLSDRFSAERPKGSFSTLEIQRTEQGDSAMYLCASTLGTSSWVDEQFFGPGTRLTVL.